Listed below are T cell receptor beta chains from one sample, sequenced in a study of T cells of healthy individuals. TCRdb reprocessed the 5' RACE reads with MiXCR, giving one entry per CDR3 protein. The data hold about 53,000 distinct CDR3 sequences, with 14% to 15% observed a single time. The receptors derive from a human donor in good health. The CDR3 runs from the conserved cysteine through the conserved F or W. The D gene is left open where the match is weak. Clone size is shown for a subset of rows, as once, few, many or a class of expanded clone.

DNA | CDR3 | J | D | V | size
TGTGCCAGCAGCGTAGCTGCTAGCGTCAACACCGGGGAGCTGTTTTTT | CASSVAASVNTGELFF | TRBJ2-2 | . | TRBV9 | once
TGTGCCAGCAGCCCCAGCTTCTCTAGCGGGGGGAAATCCTACGAGCAGTACTTC | CASSPSFSSGGKSYEQYF | TRBJ2-7 | TRBD2 | TRBV5-4 | few
TGCGCCAGCAGCGAGACATCAGAGGCTGGCTACACCTTC | CASSETSEAGYTF | TRBJ1-2 | . | TRBV5-1 | .
TGTGCCAGCCAAGCGAAGGTGGCGAACACTGAAGCTTTCTTT | CASQAKVANTEAFF | TRBJ1-1 | . | TRBV12-3/TRBV12-4 | many
TGTGCCAGCAGTTTTTCGGGGGCAGATCAGCCCCAGCATTTT | CASSFSGADQPQHF | TRBJ1-5 | . | TRBV27 | .
TGCGCCAGCTCCCGACAGGCAGGCGACGAGCAGTACTTC | CASSRQAGDEQYF | TRBJ2-7 | . | TRBV4-3 | many
TGCAGTGCTAGGGGCCACAGTCTGGGAAGCAATCAGCCCCAGCATTTT | CSARGHSLGSNQPQHF | TRBJ1-5 | . | TRBV20-1 | many
TGTGCCAGCAGCCAGACGCTGGATACGCAGTATTTT | CASSQTLDTQYF | TRBJ2-3 | . | TRBV7-9 | .
TGCGCCAGCAGCGGGATGGACAGGGGGTACGAGCAGTACTTC | CASSGMDRGYEQYF | TRBJ2-7 | TRBD1 | TRBV5-1 | few
TGTGCCAGCAGTTACACAGGGGGTCAGCCCCAGCATTTT | CASSYTGGQPQHF | TRBJ1-5 | TRBD1 | TRBV6-5 | many
TGTGCCTGGAGTGTAGGCGCGTCTAGTGAGCAGTTCTTC | CAWSVGASSEQFF | TRBJ2-1 | . | TRBV30 | many
TGTGCCAGCGGTATATCGTACAGGGGGCGGAATGGCTACACCTTC | CASGISYRGRNGYTF | TRBJ1-2 | TRBD1 | TRBV6-5 | few
TGTGCCAGCGGGGCTAGCGGGAGTTATACAGATACGCAGTATTTT | CASGASGSYTDTQYF | TRBJ2-3 | TRBD2 | TRBV25-1 | .
TGCAGTGCCCAACAGGAGACCTATGGCTACACCTTC | CSAQQETYGYTF | TRBJ1-2 | . | TRBV20-1 | .
TGTGCCTGGAGTAAGACAGCCTCCTACGAGCAGTACTTC | CAWSKTASYEQYF | TRBJ2-7 | . | TRBV30 | many
TGTGCCAGTAGTATCGCGGGACAGGGGAACTACGAGCAGTACTTC | CASSIAGQGNYEQYF | TRBJ2-7 | TRBD1 | TRBV19 | .
TGTGCCAGCAGCCCTTTGGGGGGGAGGTCCTACAATGAGCAGTTCTTC | CASSPLGGRSYNEQFF | TRBJ2-1 | TRBD2 | TRBV6-5 | few
TGTGCCAGCAGCCCCGTCGCAGGGGGCGCGGTCGGGGAGCTGTTTTTT | CASSPVAGGAVGELFF | TRBJ2-2 | TRBD1 | TRBV6-2/TRBV6-3 | many
TGTGCCAGCAGTTTGGTCAGGAACACTGAAGCTTTCTTT | CASSLVRNTEAFF | TRBJ1-1 | . | TRBV12-3/TRBV12-4 | few
TGCAGTGTCCGGGACAGGGGAGATACGCAGTATTTT | CSVRDRGDTQYF | TRBJ2-3 | TRBD1 | TRBV20-1 | .
TGTGCCAGCACCCTGACAGGGAAAGAGACCCAGTACTTC | CASTLTGKETQYF | TRBJ2-5 | TRBD1 | TRBV12-3/TRBV12-4 | once
TGCGCCAGCAGTGAGGGGGACAGGGGGCACCCTCAGCAGTTCTTC | CASSEGDRGHPQQFF | TRBJ2-1 | TRBD1 | TRBV5-1 | .
TGTGAAAGCAGTTCGGCCGGACCGAGGAGCTCCTACGAGCAGTACTTC | CESSSAGPRSSYEQYF | TRBJ2-7 | . | TRBV12-3/TRBV12-4 | once
TGCGCCAGCAGCCAGAGCGTCGCAACTAATGAAAAACTGTTTTTT | CASSQSVATNEKLFF | TRBJ1-4 | . | TRBV4-3 | many
TGTGCCAGCAGCTTCATTCCGGGACAGGGGTTTGGGGACGAGCAGTACTTC | CASSFIPGQGFGDEQYF | TRBJ2-7 | TRBD1 | TRBV7-2 | many
TGTGCCAGCAGTTACTCGGGCGGGGGGAAAAATGAGCAGTTCTTC | CASSYSGGGKNEQFF | TRBJ2-1 | TRBD2 | TRBV6-5 | few
TGTGCCACCTCGGACAGGGGCAGTGGCTACACCTTC | CATSDRGSGYTF | TRBJ1-2 | TRBD1 | TRBV24-1 | .
TGTGCCAGCAGTTTGGCGACCGGGGGGACCTACGAGCAGTACTTC | CASSLATGGTYEQYF | TRBJ2-7 | TRBD2 | TRBV12-3/TRBV12-4 | .